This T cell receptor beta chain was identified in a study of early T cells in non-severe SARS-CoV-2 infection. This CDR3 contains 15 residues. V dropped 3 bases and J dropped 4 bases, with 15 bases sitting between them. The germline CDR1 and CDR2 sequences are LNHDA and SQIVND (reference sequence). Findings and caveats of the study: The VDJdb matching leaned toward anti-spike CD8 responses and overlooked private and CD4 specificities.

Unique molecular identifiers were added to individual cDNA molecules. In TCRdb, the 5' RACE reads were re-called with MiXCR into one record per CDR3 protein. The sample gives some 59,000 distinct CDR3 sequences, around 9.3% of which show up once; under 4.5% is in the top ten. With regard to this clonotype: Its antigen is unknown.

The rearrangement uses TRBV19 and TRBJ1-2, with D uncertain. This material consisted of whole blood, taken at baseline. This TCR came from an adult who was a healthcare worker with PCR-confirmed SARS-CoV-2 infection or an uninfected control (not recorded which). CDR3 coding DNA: TGTGCCAGTAGTATTGGTGGGTACGGAAGCTATGGCTACACCTTC. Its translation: CASSIGGYGSYGYTF.